This T cell receptor (beta chain) appears in the sequencing data of a study of radiotherapy plus CTLA-4 blockade in lung cancer. Focal radiation and CTLA-4 blockade (ipilimumab) were tested in chemo-refractory metastatic non-small-cell lung cancer patients. Method: immunoSEQ multiplex PCR; TCRdb's copy keeps in-frame clones and lacks some. The table includes approximately 40,000 clones, over 70% detected once. Germline CDR1 SNHLY, CDR2 FYNNEI. The CDR3 spans 14 residues. With 7 bases removed from V and 7 bases from J, the gap between germline ends came to 16 bases. The source material was peripheral blood, sampled from a patient treated with radiotherapy plus ipilimumab. V is TRBV2 and J is TRBJ1-4; the D is unclear. The TCR comes from a human donor with non-small cell lung cancer who had stable disease on radiotherapy plus ipilimumab. This CDR3 is CASTVDMSPEKLFF. In nucleotides, the CDR3 is TGTGCCAGCACTGTCGACATGTCCCCTGAAAAACTGTTTTTT.